These 32 T cell receptor beta chains originate from one sample sequenced in a study of STAT5B mutations in CD4+ large granular lymphocyte leukemia. TCRdb's table, derived via immunoSEQ multiplex PCR, lists solely in-frame clones and lacks some. This table has 30,000 to 35,000 clones, 69% appearing once. The sequencing input was CD4+ T cells from blood buffy coats. The receptor set was obtained from a human donor in good health.

This clone was observed a handful of times. This chain uses TRBV28 with TRBJ2-7, with D unclear. The CDR3 runs 13 residues. The ends were cut back, 3 bases at V and 3 bases at J, with 9 bases in the middle. CDR1 and CDR2 (germline): MDHEN, SYDVKM. The CDR3 protein is CASSFGWVYEQYF. The DNA of the CDR3 is TGTGCCAGCAGTTTCGGGTGGGTCTACGAGCAGTACTTC.

The V gene is TRBV6-5, the J gene TRBJ1-2; D gene uncertain. V lost 6 bases to trimming and J lost 1 base, with 12 bases between them. The CDR3 runs to 14 residues. Germline lookup yields CDR1 MNHEY and CDR2 SVGAGI. As DNA, the CDR3 is TGTGCCAGCAGCCCCGCCAACTATAACTATGGCTACACCTTC. The encoded protein is CASSPANYNYGYTF.

This clone came up a few times. This chain links TRBV6-5 with TRBJ1-4, with 7 bases fitting TRBD1. In germline, CDR1 is MNHEY, CDR2 SVGAGI. V gave up 6 bases and J gave up 5 bases; unmatched junction bases: 3. This CDR3 comprises 13 residues. CDR3 amino acids: CASSGTANEKLFF. The DNA for the CDR3 is TGTGCCAGCAGCGGGACAGCAAATGAAAAACTGTTTTTT.

The V call is TRBV19, the J call TRBJ2-3; 8 bases fit TRBD2. Germline V lookup: CDR1 LNHDA, CDR2 SQIVND (reference sequence). The CDR3 is made up of 15 amino acids. J lost 2 bases, V lost 3 bases, and 4 bases had no gene match. The CDR3 here is CASSMSGGATDTQYF. The CDR3, as DNA: TGTGCCAGTAGTATGAGCGGGGGCGCCACAGATACGCAGTATTTT.

The chain has TRBV6-6 and TRBJ2-3, with 10 positions matching TRBD2. CDR1 is MNHNY and CDR2 is SVGAGI in the germline V gene (reference sequence). The CDR3 sequence is 15 residues long. With V trimmed by 6 bases and J by 1 base, 4 bases remained unmatched. Here the CDR3 reads CASSLSGGGTDTQYF. In DNA form, the CDR3 reads TGTGCCAGCAGCCTCAGCGGGGGGGGCACAGATACGCAGTATTTT.

This chain connects TRBV30 to TRBJ1-6; tentative D call: TRBD1 (5 bases). Per germline, CDR1 GTSNPN and CDR2 SVGIG (reference sequence). This CDR3 is built from 14 residues. Between the trimmed V and J ends, which lost 3 bases and 7 bases, there was a span of 13 bases. CDR3 sequence: CAWRGVSWNSPLHF. CDR3 bases: TGTGCCTGGAGAGGGGTGTCTTGGAATTCACCCCTCCACTTT.

The chain combines TRBV7-2 with TRBJ2-5; the D is unclear. Trimming took 5 bases from V and 5 from J, leaving 6 bases between them. The CDR3 consists of 11 residues. Per the germline V gene, CDR1 is SGHTA and CDR2 is FQGNSA. The CDR3, as DNA: TGTGCCAGCAGCGACCCGGAGACCCAGTACTTC. It is translated as CASSDPETQYF.

This chain uses TRBV9 with TRBJ2-7; 10 nucleotides align to TRBD2. Germline-derived CDR1 and CDR2 are SGDLS and YYNGEE. The CDR3 has 16 amino acids. The V gene end was trimmed by 1 base and the J gene end by 2 bases; junction bases not matched to a gene: 6. In DNA, the CDR3 is TGTGCCAGCAGCGTAAGTAGCGGGGGGCATACCTACGAGCAGTACTTC. Amino acid sequence: CASSVSSGGHTYEQYF.

This chain's CDR3 is CASSPYLSGSTDTQYF. The CDR3 DNA is TGTGCCAGCAGTCCATACCTGAGCGGAAGCACAGATACGCAGTATTTT. The chain couples TRBV27 to TRBJ2-3; possibly TRBD2 for D (5 bases). This CDR3 has 16 amino acids. With 5 bases removed from V and 0 bases from J, the gap between germline ends came to 15 bases. Germline loops: CDR1 MNHEY, CDR2 SMNVEV (reference sequence).

This sequence joins TRBV30 and TRBJ2-2, with 8 bases matching TRBD1. The CDR3 consists of 15 residues. The ends lost 3 bases at V and 3 bases at J; junction bases unmatched: 6. CDR1 and CDR2 from the germline V gene are GTSNPN and SVGIG (reference sequence). Here the CDR3 reads CAWRLPDRDTGELFF. In DNA form, the CDR3 reads TGTGCCTGGAGGCTCCCGGACAGGGACACCGGGGAGCTGTTTTTT.

The V and J genes are TRBV5-1 and TRBJ2-5; D might be TRBD2 (7 bases). Between the trimmed V and J ends, which lost 1 base and 5 bases, there was a span of 12 bases. CDR3 length equals 14 residues. Germline V gives CDR1 SGHRS, CDR2 YFSETQ. DNA for the CDR3: TGCGCCAGCAGCTTGACAGGGAGGGGGGAGACCCAGTACTTC. Translated, it gives CASSLTGRGETQYF.

The genes are TRBV7-2 and TRBJ2-4, with unresolved D. The germline CDR1 and CDR2 sequences are SGHTA and FQGNSA. Trimming shortened V by 5 bases and J by 6 bases, and 14 bases separated the two germline ends. The CDR3 is 14 amino acids. The CDR3 sequence: CASSPPARPNIQYF. In nucleotides, the CDR3 is TGTGCCAGCAGCCCCCCCGCCAGGCCAAACATTCAGTACTTC. The full variable domain, completed using reference TRBV7-2 and TRBJ2-4, is GAGVSQSPSNKVTEKGKDVELRCDPISGHTALYWYRQSLGQGLEFLIYFQGNSAPDKSGLPSDRFSAERTGGSVSTLTIQRTQQEDSAVYLCASSPPARPNIQYFGAGTRLSVL.

This chain joins TRBV19 and TRBJ2-2; tentative D call: TRBD2 (6 bases). This CDR3 comprises 15 residues. CDR1 LNHDA and CDR2 SQIVND come from the germline V gene (reference sequence). V shed 7 bases and J shed 5 bases, with 17 bases lying between them. For the CDR3, the DNA is TGTGCCAGTACCCAATCTCGAGGGAGGACCGGGGAGCTGTTTTTT. Its protein product is CASTQSRGRTGELFF.

This clone was detected only a few times. The rearrangement joins TRBV11-3 to TRBJ2-1; the D call may be TRBD1 or TRBD2 (5 bases each). With 5 bases removed from V and 4 bases from J, the gap between germline ends came to 9 bases. CDR1 SGHNT and CDR2 YENEEA come from the germline V gene. The CDR3 spans 13 residues. The CDR3: CASSTGPYNEQFF. The CDR3 nucleotides read TGTGCCAGCAGCACGGGACCGTACAATGAGCAGTTCTTC.

This clone showed up just a few times. The chain is built from TRBV13 and TRBJ1-5, with D possibly being TRBD1 (6 bases). CDR1 PRHDT and CDR2 FYEKMQ come from the germline V gene (reference sequence). V was clipped by 5 bases and J by 6 bases, with 8 bases between them. This CDR3 spans 12 amino acids. This chain's CDR3 is CASSVTGQPQHF. The DNA of the CDR3 is TGTGCCAGCAGCGTGACAGGTCAGCCCCAGCATTTT.

This chain joins TRBV27 and TRBJ1-1; TRBD1 matches 10 bases. In germline, CDR1 is MNHEY, CDR2 SMNVEV (reference sequence). This CDR3 comprises 13 residues. The ends lost 10 bases at V and 7 bases at J; junction bases unmatched: 9. The CDR3: CAIRQGASGEAFF. In DNA, the CDR3 is TGTGCCATTCGACAGGGGGCATCTGGTGAAGCTTTCTTT.

The rearrangement links TRBV2 to TRBJ2-2, with a weak D call TRBD1 (5 bases). Germline CDR1 SNHLY, CDR2 FYNNEI. V gave up 7 bases and J gave up 0 bases, with 12 bases separating them. The CDR3 length is 15 residues. CDR3 protein: CASKGASANTGELFF. The DNA of the CDR3 is TGTGCCAGCAAAGGGGCCTCGGCGAACACCGGGGAGCTGTTTTTT.

The V and J genes are TRBV7-9 and TRBJ1-4; D call uncertain. The CDR3 contains 15 residues. Germline assignment: CDR1 SEHNR and CDR2 FQNEAQ (reference sequence). V was shortened by 6 bases and J by 9 bases, with 20 bases between the two germline ends. CDR3 sequence (DNA): TGTGCCAGCAGTCTAGGGTCCGGCAGCCCTCAAAAACTGTTTTTT. Protein sequence: CASSLGSGSPQKLFF.

The chain carries TRBV9 and TRBJ1-1, with D perhaps matching TRBD1 (5 bases). CDR1 is SGDLS, CDR2 YYNGEE, per germline. This CDR3 contains 13 residues. Trimming removed 4 bases at V and 4 bases at J, with 11 bases between. CDR3 loop: CASSPRQSTEAFF. The CDR3, as DNA: TGTGCCAGCAGCCCCCGACAGAGCACTGAAGCTTTCTTT.

V usage is TRBV10-3 and J usage is TRBJ2-1, with 9 bases fitting TRBD2. The ends lost 6 bases at V and 3 bases at J; junction bases unmatched: 9. Per germline, CDR1 ENHRY and CDR2 SYGVKD. The CDR3 spans 16 residues. The DNA for the CDR3 is TGTGCCATCAGGGGGCAGAGCGGGGGGTACTACAATGAGCAGTTCTTC. It is translated as CAIRGQSGGYYNEQFF.

V gene TRBV10-3 combines with J gene TRBJ1-5, with D possibly TRBD1 on 5 matching bases. The CDR3 sequence is 15 residues long. CDR1 and CDR2 from the germline V gene are ENHRY and SYGVKD. The ends were cut back, 6 bases at V and 4 bases at J, with 16 bases in the middle. As DNA, the CDR3 is TGTGCCATCAGCCCCCAGGGTTTAGGGAATCAGCCCCAGCATTTT. It translates to CAISPQGLGNQPQHF.

This clone was seen just once. The V gene is TRBV7-8, the J gene TRBJ1-4; D is ambiguous. Germline-derived CDR1 and CDR2 are SGHVS and FQNEAQ. CDR3 size: 16 residues. Trimming stripped 5 bases from V and 5 bases from J, with 18 bases between. CDR3 protein: CASSPVGPKPNEKLFF. The DNA of the CDR3 is TGTGCCAGCAGCCCCGTTGGCCCGAAACCCAATGAAAAACTGTTTTTT.

This chain uses TRBV7-2 with TRBJ2-2; D remains unclear. The CDR3 sequence is 16 residues long. V lost 3 bases, J lost 2 bases, and 13 bases lay in between. Germline CDR1 SGHTA, CDR2 FQGNSA. CDR3 residues: CASSLGIRANTGELFF. CDR3 nucleotide sequence: TGTGCCAGCAGCTTGGGGATCCGGGCCAACACCGGGGAGCTGTTTTTT.

The rearrangement joins TRBV28 to TRBJ2-5; 9 nucleotides match TRBD2. Germline V gene lookup returns CDR1 MDHEN and CDR2 SYDVKM. J was trimmed by 6 bases and V by 6 bases; bases with no gene match: 11. The CDR3 extends over 15 amino acids. CDR3 nucleotides: TGTGCCAGCAGACTTGGGCGGGGGGGCCCGAAGACCCAGTACTTC. Translation gives CASRLGRGGPKTQYF.

The J gene is TRBJ1-2, the V gene TRBV20-1; D gene unclear. The CDR3 contains 9 residues. Deletions cut 4 bases from V and 7 bases from J, with 4 bases between. Germline V lookup: CDR1 DFQATT, CDR2 SNEGSKA (reference sequence). CDR3 nucleotides: TGCAGTGCTAATCCTGGCTACACCTTC. This codes for CSANPGYTF.

This clone showed up just a few times. The rearrangement links TRBV7-9 to TRBJ1-1; maybe TRBD1 (6 bases). Trimming left V 5 bases short and J 0 bases short, with 10 bases between. The CDR3 length is 14 residues. CDR1 is SEHNR and CDR2 is FQNEAQ in the germline V gene (reference sequence). The CDR3 loop reads CASSPGQMNTEAFF. The CDR3 DNA is TGTGCCAGCAGCCCCGGACAGATGAACACTGAAGCTTTCTTT.

The CDR3 here is CSAVFGTEAFF. CDR3 bases: TGCAGTGCCGTCTTCGGGACTGAAGCTTTCTTT. The chain combines TRBV20-1 with TRBJ1-1, with unresolved D. The CDR3 is 11 residues long. With 6 bases removed from V and 5 bases from J, the gap between germline ends came to 10 bases. The germline V gene encodes CDR1 DFQATT and CDR2 SNEGSKA (reference sequence).

The V and J genes are TRBV2 and TRBJ1-2, with a weak D call TRBD1 (6 bases). The V and J ends lost 7 bases and 7 bases respectively, with 28 bases between them. CDR1 SNHLY and CDR2 FYNNEI come from the germline V gene. CDR3 length equals 17 residues. The CDR3 bases are TGTGCCAGCACTCTATGGGGCAGGGGTTTTTCCGGGGGTGGCTACACCTTC. Residues: CASTLWGRGFSGGGYTF.

V gene TRBV2 combines with J gene TRBJ2-3; the match to TRBD2 covers 12 bases. This CDR3 has 16 residues. Germline V CDR1 and CDR2: SNHLY, FYNNEI. The V and J ends lost 6 bases and 1 base, in that order; junction bases with no gene match: 5. CDR3 loop: CASRAPSGGGTDTQYF. The CDR3 bases are TGTGCCAGCAGGGCGCCTAGCGGGGGGGGCACAGATACGCAGTATTTT.

This chain uses TRBV19 with TRBJ1-2; the D gene is possibly TRBD1 (5 bases). The CDR3 contains 15 residues. The V gene's germline CDR1 is LNHDA and CDR2 SQIVND (reference sequence). V was cut by 3 bases and J by 3 bases, with 14 bases left in between. For the CDR3, the DNA is TGTGCCAGTAGTATGGGACGCGGGCCATACTATGGCTACACCTTC. This sequence encodes CASSMGRGPYYGYTF.

The V call is TRBV11-3, the J call TRBJ2-3, with TRBD2 as a possible D gene (6 bases). Trimming pared 3 bases from V and 6 bases from J, leaving 13 bases between. The CDR3 extends over 14 amino acids. The V gene's germline CDR1 is SGHNT and CDR2 YENEEA. This chain's CDR3 is CASSFGGAGDTQYF. CDR3 in DNA: TGTGCCAGCAGCTTCGGCGGGGCCGGGGATACGCAGTATTTT. Drawing the rest from reference TRBV11-3 and TRBJ2-3, the complete variable domain is EAGVVQSPRYKIIEKKQPVAFWCNPISGHNTLYWYLQNLGQGPELLIRYENEEAVDDSQLPKDRFSAERLKGVDSTLKIQPAELGDSAVYLCASSFGGAGDTQYFGPGTRLTVL.

The rearrangement joins TRBV6-1 to TRBJ1-4; the D is unclear. Germline lookup yields CDR1 MNHNS and CDR2 SASEGT. The CDR3 runs 14 residues. V dropped 3 bases and J dropped 4 bases, with 9 bases sitting between them. CDR3 in DNA: TGTGCCAGCAGTGAGGGTAGCCTTAATGAAAAACTGTTTTTT. This sequence encodes CASSEGSLNEKLFF.